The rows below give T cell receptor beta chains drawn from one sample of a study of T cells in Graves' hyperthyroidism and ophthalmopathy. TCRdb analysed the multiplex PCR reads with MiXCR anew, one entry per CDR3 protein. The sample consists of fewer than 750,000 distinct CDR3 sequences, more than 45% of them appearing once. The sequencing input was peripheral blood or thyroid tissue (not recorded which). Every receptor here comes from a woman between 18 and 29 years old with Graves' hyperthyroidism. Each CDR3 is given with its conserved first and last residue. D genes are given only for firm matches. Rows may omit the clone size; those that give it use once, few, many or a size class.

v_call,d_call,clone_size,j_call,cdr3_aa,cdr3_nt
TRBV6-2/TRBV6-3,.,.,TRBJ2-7,CASSYKDLYPTYEQYF,TGTGCCAGCAGTTACAAGGATTTATACCCTACCTACGAGCAGTACTTC
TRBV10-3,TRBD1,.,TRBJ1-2,CATRQGTSGNTF,TGTGCCACCAGACAGGGGACCTCTGGAAACACCTTC
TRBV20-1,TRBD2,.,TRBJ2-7,CSAPSGWGEQYF,TGCAGTGCCCCTAGCGGGTGGGGCGAGCAGTACTTC
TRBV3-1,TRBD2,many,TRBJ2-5,CASSRRLAGGQETQYF,TGTGCCAGCAGCCGTAGACTAGCGGGGGGACAAGAGACCCAGTACTTC
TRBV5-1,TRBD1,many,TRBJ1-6,CASSDPGQDNSPLHF,TGCGCCAGCAGCGATCCGGGACAGGATAATTCACCCCTCCACTTT
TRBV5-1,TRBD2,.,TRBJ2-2,CASSLKTSGRSAPGELFF,TGCGCCAGCAGCTTGAAGACTAGCGGGAGGTCGGCACCCGGGGAGCTGTTTTTT
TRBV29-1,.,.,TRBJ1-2,CSVEGGAYGYTF,TGCAGCGTTGAAGGGGGGGCCTATGGCTACACCTTC
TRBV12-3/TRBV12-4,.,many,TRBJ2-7,CASSLPDTEQYF,TGTGCCAGCAGTTTACCGGACACCGAGCAGTACTTC
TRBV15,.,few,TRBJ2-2,CATSREVGNTGELFF,TGTGCCACCAGCAGAGAAGTAGGGAACACCGGGGAGCTGTTTTTT
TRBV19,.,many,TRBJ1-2,CASSMRDPPGYTF,TGTGCCAGTAGTATGCGGGATCCCCCTGGCTACACCTTC
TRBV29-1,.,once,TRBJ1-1,CSPEGRGARGEAFF,TGCAGCCCAGAGGGTCGGGGGGCAAGAGGTGAAGCTTTCTTT
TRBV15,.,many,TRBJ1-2,CATSRKGWGAEGYTF,TGTGCCACCAGCAGAAAAGGGTGGGGGGCTGAAGGCTACACCTTC
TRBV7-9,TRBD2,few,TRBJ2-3,CASSRQREEFF,TGTGCCAGCAGCCGCCAGCGGGAGGAGTTTTTT
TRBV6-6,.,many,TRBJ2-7,CASSGGTSYEQYF,TGTGCCAGCAGTGGCGGGACTTCCTATGAGCAGTACTTC
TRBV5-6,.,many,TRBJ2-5,CASSSVGGETQYF,TGTGCCAGCAGCTCGGTTGGGGGAGAGACCCAGTACTTC
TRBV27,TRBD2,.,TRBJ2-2,CASSPWGVAGGPGTGELFF,TGTGCCAGCAGTCCCTGGGGGGTAGCGGGAGGGCCTGGCACCGGGGAGCTGTTTTTT
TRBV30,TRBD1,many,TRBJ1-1,CAWSGQGNTEAFF,TGTGCCTGGAGTGGACAGGGGAACACTGAAGCTTTCTTT
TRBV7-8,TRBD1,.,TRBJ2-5,CASSLLGQRETQYF,TGTGCCAGCAGCTTATTGGGACAGCGAGAGACCCAGTACTTC
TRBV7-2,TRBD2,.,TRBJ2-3,CASSVGRLAGDTQYF,TGTGCCAGCAGTGTGGGCCGACTAGCGGGAGATACGCAGTATTTT
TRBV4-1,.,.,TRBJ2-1,CASSFRATRVRSYNEQFF,TGCGCCAGCAGCTTCCGGGCGACGAGGGTACGGTCCTACAATGAGCAGTTCTTC
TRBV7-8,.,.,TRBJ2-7,CASSLVSGSSYEQYF,TGTGCCAGCAGCTTAGTTTCCGGGAGTTCGTACGAGCAGTACTTC
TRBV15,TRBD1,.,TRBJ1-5,CATAGTGNQPQHF,TGTGCCACCGCCGGGACAGGCAATCAGCCCCAGCATTTT
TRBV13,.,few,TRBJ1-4,CASSSLGGDEKLFF,TGTGCCAGCAGCTCCCTCGGGGGAGATGAAAAACTGTTTTTT
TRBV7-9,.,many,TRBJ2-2,CASSLRGELFF,TGTGCCAGCAGCTTACGGGGGGAGCTGTTTTTT
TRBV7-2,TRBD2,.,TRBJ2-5,CASSPRDSWGEGRQGTQYF,TGTGCCAGCAGCCCACGGGACTCTTGGGGGGAGGGACGCCAAGGGACCCAGTACTTC
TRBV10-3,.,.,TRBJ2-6,CAISDGQGANVLTF,TGTGCCATCAGTGATGGGCAAGGGGCCAACGTCCTGACTTTC
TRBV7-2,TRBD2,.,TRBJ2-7,CASSQPLRRAGAYEQYF,TGCGCCAGCAGCCAACCATTGAGACGCGCGGGGGCCTACGAGCAGTACTTC
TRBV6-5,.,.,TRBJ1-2,CASSYARGGTFLFNSGYTF,TGTGCCAGCAGTTACGCTAGGGGGGGGACCTTCCTTTTCAATTCTGGCTACACCTTC